The 15 T cell receptor beta chains given below trace back to one sample, sequenced in a study of cytomegalovirus exposure and HLA in healthy donors. PCR primers comprised 60 Vbeta and 13 Jbeta primers. TCRdb keeps only in-frame clones here, not all; method: immunoSEQ multiplex PCR. The sample consists of hundreds of thousands of clones, around 65% of them appearing once. Sequenced: PBMCs. The source of these receptors is a female donor in good health and CMV-seronegative.

This chain's CDR3 is CANASGRDTTYEQYF. The DNA for the CDR3 is TGTGCCAACGCATCGGGCCGGGACACAACCTACGAGCAGTACTTC. The chain links TRBV27 to TRBJ2-7; perhaps TRBD1 as D (6 bases). The CDR3 loop spans 15 amino acids. V was shortened by 10 bases and J by 2 bases, with 21 bases between the two germline ends. From germline, CDR1 is MNHEY and CDR2 SMNVEV (reference sequence).

The chain recombines TRBV4-2 with TRBJ2-5; possibly TRBD2 for D (5 bases). The CDR3 consists of 15 residues. V was shortened by 0 bases and J by 2 bases, with 10 bases between the two germline ends. Germline CDR1 reads LGHNA; CDR2 reads YNFKEQ. CDR3 residues: CASSQDSADQETQYF. The CDR3 DNA is TGTGCCAGCAGCCAAGATAGCGCGGATCAAGAGACCCAGTACTTC.

The chain recombines TRBV14 with TRBJ1-2, with D perhaps TRBD1 (6 bases). There are 16 residues in the CDR3. The V gene lost 0 bases and the J gene lost 0 bases, with 11 bases spanning the gap. CDR1 and CDR2 (germline): SGHDN, FVKESK. CDR3 in amino acids: CASSQDPTGANYGYTF. CDR3 DNA sequence: TGTGCCAGCAGCCAAGACCCGACAGGTGCTAACTATGGCTACACCTTC.

The table lists this clone with a count of one. V gene TRBV6-5 combines with J gene TRBJ2-1; no definite D call. CDR3 size: 13 residues. From germline, CDR1 is MNHEY and CDR2 SVGAGI. With 6 bases removed from V and 9 bases from J, the gap between germline ends came to 15 bases. CDR3 sequence reads: CASRRRIMSEQFF. The CDR3 region has the DNA TGTGCCAGCAGACGTCGTATTATGAGTGAGCAGTTCTTC.

This chain links TRBV7-9 with TRBJ2-1, with 9 bases matching TRBD1. The CDR3 loop spans 16 amino acids. Trimming cost V 0 bases and J 9 bases; bases outside gene matches: 9. Germline CDR1 reads SEHNR; CDR2 reads FQNEAQ (reference sequence). The CDR3 DNA reads as TGTGCCAGCAGCTTAGCGACAGGGGGAGTAATGGTTGAGCAGTTCTTC. This codes for CASSLATGGVMVEQFF.

The CDR3 DNA sequence: TGTGCCTGCTCTCCGGGAAAAGAGACCCAGTACTTC. Protein sequence: CACSPGKETQYF. The V and J genes are TRBV6-5 and TRBJ2-5; D is possibly TRBD2 (5 bases). Germline V gene sequence: CDR1 MNHEY, CDR2 SVGAGI. The V end lost 11 bases, the J end lost 3 bases, and 13 bases lay between the germline ends. This CDR3 comprises 12 residues.

The J gene is TRBJ2-7, the V gene TRBV5-1, with 9 bases that match TRBD1. V was pared by 4 bases and J by 5 bases, with 7 bases of the junction left unmatched. The CDR3 runs 14 residues. CDR1 and CDR2 from the germline V gene are SGHRS and YFSETQ. The CDR3 DNA reads TGCGCCAGCAGCCCACGGGACAGGGCCCACGAGCAGTACTTC. Residues: CASSPRDRAHEQYF.

The rearrangement uses TRBV9 and TRBJ2-3; D is possibly TRBD1 (6 bases). Germline V gene sequence: CDR1 SGDLS, CDR2 YYNGEE. CDR3 length: 17 amino acids. V was shortened by 2 bases and J by 3 bases, with 19 bases between the two germline ends. CDR3 nucleotides: TGTGCCAGCAGCGTTGACAGGAGAGAGGCCCCTACAGATACGCAGTATTTT. It encodes CASSVDRREAPTDTQYF.

This sequence joins TRBV11-3 and TRBJ2-5; 7 bases fit TRBD2. The CDR3 contains 13 residues. V lost 5 bases to trimming and J lost 5 bases; unmatched junction nucleotides: 5. The germline V gene encodes CDR1 SGHNT and CDR2 YENEEA. Here the CDR3 DNA reads TGTGCCAGCAGCCCGTGGGGGGGGGAGACCCAGTACTTC. It is translated as CASSPWGGETQYF.

The V call is TRBV19, the J call TRBJ2-5; D not resolved. The CDR3 contains 14 residues. V lost 3 bases, J lost 1 base, and 9 bases lay in between. The germline V gene encodes CDR1 LNHDA and CDR2 SQIVND (reference sequence). DNA for the CDR3: TGTGCCAGTAGTATGCAGGCCCGCCAAGAGACCCAGTACTTC. It codes for CASSMQARQETQYF.

About this clone: Other DNA variants within this sample encode the same CDR3. The rearrangement uses TRBV15 and TRBJ1-5; TRBD1 agrees at 10 bases. Germline V gives CDR1 LNHNV, CDR2 YYDKDF (reference sequence). V lost 8 bases to trimming and J lost 4 bases; unmatched junction nucleotides: 11. The CDR3 is 16 residues long. In nucleotides, the CDR3 is TGTGCCACCGGCCGGGGACAGGGGTTACGGAATCAGCCCCAGCATTTT. Translation gives CATGRGQGLRNQPQHF.

This chain connects TRBV2 to TRBJ2-7; TRBD2 matches at 7 bases. Germline V gene data show CDR1 as SNHLY and CDR2 as FYNNEI. This CDR3 spans 13 amino acids. After removal of 4 bases from V and 6 bases from J, the junction contained 6 bases not matched to a gene. CDR3 coding DNA: TGTGCCAGCAGTGCCCGGGGGGACGCCGAGCAGTACTTC. This sequence encodes CASSARGDAEQYF.

This clone was seen a handful of times. Other DNA sequences in the sample encode the same CDR3. J is TRBJ1-2 and V is TRBV6-5, with unresolved D. There are 14 residues in the CDR3. CDR1 and CDR2 (germline): MNHEY, SVGAGI. V shed 0 bases and J shed 1 base, with 6 bases lying between them. This CDR3 is CASSYSSVNYGYTF. The CDR3 nucleotides read TGTGCCAGCAGTTACTCTTCAGTTAACTATGGCTACACCTTC.

The chain combines TRBV5-1 with TRBJ1-1; D remains ambiguous. In germline, CDR1 is SGHRS, CDR2 YFSETQ. Trimming left V 5 bases short and J 3 bases short, with 11 bases between. CDR3 length: 13 residues. The CDR3 DNA sequence: TGCGCCAGCAGTTACGGTACGGACACTGAAGCTTTCTTT. Translation: CASSYGTDTEAFF.

To note about this clone: One junction end disagrees with the germline gene, perhaps due to a read error. V gene TRBV7-9 combines with J gene TRBJ1-1; 9 nucleotides match TRBD1. Germline-derived CDR1 and CDR2 are SEHNR and FQNEAQ (reference sequence). The CDR3 runs 15 residues. Here the CDR3 DNA reads TGTTCCAGCAGCCTCACAGGGGGCGAAATATCTGAAGCTTTCTTT. Amino acid sequence: CSSSLTGGEISEAFF.